This TCR beta chain was sequenced in a study of shared clonotypes between healthy human individuals. Trimming pared 0 bases from V and 3 bases from J, leaving 11 bases between. The CDR3 runs to 15 residues. Looked up from germline, CDR1 is ENHRY and CDR2 is SYGVKD. Sorted subsets were amplified in replicate PCRs using around 0.2 ug DNA, tens of thousands of T cell genomes. The assay was immunoSEQ multiplex PCR, and TCRdb's table has in-frame clones only and misses some. Of roughly 640,000 clones in the sample, approximately 79% were seen once. The rearrangement uses TRBV10-3 and TRBJ1-2, with unresolved D. Sequencing used memory CD4+ T cells sorted from blood. Subset of the sample: CD45RA-negative fraction. The origin of this receptor is a young woman in good health. Here the CDR3 reads CAISESGRSHYGYTF. As DNA, the CDR3 is TGTGCCATCAGTGAGTCGGGCAGGTCCCACTATGGCTACACCTTC.